One T cell receptor (beta chain) is described in this entry. Its target is not known. CDR3 length: 13 residues. Germline V gene data show CDR1 as SQVTM and CDR2 as ANQGSEA. The V end lost 6 bases, the J end lost 1 base, and 11 bases lay between the germline ends. These data belong to a study of shared clonotypes between healthy human individuals. Study-level points and caveats: Against clonotypes common to all four donors, non-shared ones had lower generation probabilities.

Template for every sorted-subset replicate PCR totaled 200 to 250 ng DNA, 25,000 to 30,000 T cell genomes. Measured with immunoSEQ multiplex PCR; TCRdb has only the in-frame clones, and not every one. Of 2 million to 2.5 million clones in the sample, roughly 93% are singletons; the top ten hold approximately 0.4%. The V and J genes are TRBV29-1 and TRBJ2-3; D is ambiguous. The receptor's source is a young man in good health. Some clones in this sample may be carry-over from other donors' samples. Input material: naive CD4+ T cells from PBMCs. As to subset: CD45RA+ positively selected. The CDR3 loop is CSVPILGTDTQYF. The CDR3 DNA reads as TGCAGCGTCCCGATCCTGGGCACAGATACGCAGTATTTT.